Below are 10 T cell receptor beta chains sequenced from a single sample in a study of blood T cell repertoires in COVID-19. Clones were sequenced by immunoSEQ multiplex PCR, and TCRdb holds only the in-frame ones, with some missing. The sample gives over 200,000 clones, approximately 87% of which show up once; approximately 2.5% is in the top ten. Sequencing input: peripheral blood. The receptor source for this set is a woman aged 70 to 79 with active or convalescent COVID-19.

V and J are TRBV10-3 and TRBJ2-5; TRBD2 aligns across 8 bases. CDR1 ENHRY and CDR2 SYGVKD come from the germline V gene. This CDR3 has 15 residues. V gave up 8 bases and J gave up 4 bases; unmatched junction bases: 12. This CDR3 reads CAIRQAGGTPETQYF. The CDR3 DNA reads TGTGCCATCCGTCAGGCGGGGGGTACCCCAGAGACCCAGTACTTC.

Points on this clone: This CDR3 is also generated by other DNA sequences in the sample. The J gene is TRBJ2-3, the V gene TRBV7-9, with 8 bases fitting TRBD2. The V gene's germline CDR1 is SEHNR and CDR2 FQNEAQ (reference sequence). Germline trimming cut 5 bases from V and 5 bases from J; bases unmatched to any gene: 9. The CDR3 consists of 15 residues. Written as DNA, the CDR3 is TGTGCCAGCAGCCCCCCGGGCCTAGCGGGAGATACGCAGTATTTT. Translation: CASSPPGLAGDTQYF.

The rearrangement joins TRBV28 to TRBJ2-3; 8 nucleotides match TRBD2. V was pared by 1 base and J by 4 bases, with 4 bases of the junction left unmatched. There are 15 residues in the CDR3. Germline-derived CDR1 and CDR2 are MDHEN and SYDVKM. The DNA for the CDR3 is TGTGCCAGCAGTTTATCGGCGGGAGGAGCAGATACGCAGTATTTT. Translating it yields CASSLSAGGADTQYF.

CDR3 bases: TGTGCCAGCAGCTTAGAGGCAGGCCCCACCTCGCCCCAGCATTTT. This sequence encodes CASSLEAGPTSPQHF. The J gene is TRBJ1-5, the V gene TRBV11-2; D is undetermined. CDR3 length equals 15 residues. Trimming took 0 bases from V and 9 from J, leaving 15 bases between them. Germline CDR1 reads SGHAT; CDR2 reads FQNNGV.

The rearrangement joins TRBV5-1 to TRBJ2-5; the D gene is possibly TRBD1 (6 bases). The germline V gene encodes CDR1 SGHRS and CDR2 YFSETQ. The V gene lost 4 bases and the J gene lost 2 bases, with 12 bases spanning the gap. CDR3 length: 14 residues. CDR3: CASSPNRDQETQYF. DNA for the CDR3: TGCGCCAGCAGCCCTAACAGGGATCAAGAGACCCAGTACTTC.

CDR3 in DNA: TGTGCCAGCTCACCCCTTCAGGGGGGCTATGGCTACACCTTC. Its translation: CASSPLQGGYGYTF. V gene TRBV18 combines with J gene TRBJ1-2; 7 bases fit TRBD1. The CDR3 runs to 14 residues. Germline V gene sequence: CDR1 KGHSH, CDR2 LQKENI. Losses at the gene ends were 3 bases for V and 4 bases for J; bases not matched to a gene: 5.

The chain employs TRBV19 and TRBJ1-1; D not certain. The CDR3 is 16 residues long. The germline V gene has CDR1 LNHDA and CDR2 SQIVND (reference sequence). V lost 1 base, J lost 1 base, and 13 bases lay in between. The CDR3 bases are TGTGCCAGTAGTATAGGCACGAGGAGGACGAACACTGAAGCTTTCTTT. This sequence encodes CASSIGTRRTNTEAFF.

This clone turned up a few times. The chain joins TRBV2 to TRBJ1-2, with a weak D call TRBD1 (6 bases). CDR3 length: 15 residues. Germline assignment: CDR1 SNHLY and CDR2 FYNNEI. With 4 bases removed from V and 4 bases from J, the gap between germline ends came to 16 bases. The CDR3 DNA reads TGTGCCAGCAGTGGACAGGCTTCTCCGAGCTATGGCTACACCTTC. The encoded protein is CASSGQASPSYGYTF.

This rearrangement joins TRBV5-6 to TRBJ1-2; no clear D gene. The CDR3 totals 13 residues. V gave up 4 bases and J gave up 6 bases, with 13 bases separating them. Germline V gene data show CDR1 as SGHDT and CDR2 as YYEEEE. CDR3 amino acids: CASSLSPRNGYTF. The DNA of the CDR3 is TGTGCCAGCAGCCTCTCCCCCAGAAATGGCTACACCTTC.

The chain carries TRBV5-1 and TRBJ2-7; weak D call: TRBD1 (5 bases). There are 15 residues in the CDR3. Germline V gives CDR1 SGHRS, CDR2 YFSETQ. V gave up 4 bases and J gave up 6 bases, with 20 bases separating them. The CDR3 DNA follows: TGCGCCAGCAGCCCCGGAGCCCAGGGCTATAGCGAGCAGTACTTC. Translated: CASSPGAQGYSEQYF.